This T cell receptor beta chain was retrieved from a study of blood T cell repertoires in COVID-19. Study-wide context: From T cells, B-cell-depleted T cells, or PBMCs came the material, which was cDNA or gDNA.

Authors' methods: Nucleated cell counts were estimated from reference gene primer amplification. Sequenced by immunoSEQ multiplex PCR; TCRdb stores in-frame clones only, minus some. For V, J and clone size, that table is used; D and trimming come from the DNA. The sample contains approximately 47,000 clones, over 75% of which appear only once. V gave up 9 bases and J gave up 8 bases; unmatched junction bases: 11. This CDR3 has 13 residues. CDR1 is MDHEN and CDR2 is SYDVKM in the germline V gene. The receptor comes from a woman aged 80 or older with COVID-19, enrolled during active disease. The sequenced material came from peripheral blood. The chain uses TRBV28 and TRBJ1-2; 8 bases line up with TRBD1. The CDR3 bases are TGTGCCAGTTACCAAAGACAGGGGCAAGGCTACACCTTC. It is translated as CASYQRQGQGYTF.